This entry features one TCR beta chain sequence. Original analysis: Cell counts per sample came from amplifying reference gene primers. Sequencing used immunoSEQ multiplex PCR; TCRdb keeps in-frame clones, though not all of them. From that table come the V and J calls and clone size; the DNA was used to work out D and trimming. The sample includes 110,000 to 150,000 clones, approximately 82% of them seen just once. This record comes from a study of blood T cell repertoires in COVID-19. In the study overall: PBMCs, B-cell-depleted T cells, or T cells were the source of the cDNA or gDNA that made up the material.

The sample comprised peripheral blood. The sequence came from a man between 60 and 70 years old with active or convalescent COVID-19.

CDR3 residues: CASSQASISNQPQHF. CDR3 in DNA: TGTGCCAGCAGCCAAGCGAGCATTAGCAATCAGCCCCAGCATTTT. The V call is TRBV3-1 (or the pseudogene TRBV3-2), the J call TRBJ1-5, with unresolved D. CDR1 is LGHDT, CDR2 YNNKEL, per germline (reference sequence). The ends were cut back, 1 base at V and 0 bases at J, with 7 bases in the middle. The CDR3 is 15 residues long.